Presented here are 18 T cell receptor beta chains from one specimen sequenced in a study of blood T cell repertoires in COVID-19 (dated by TCRdb to about 2020). The library was produced with the immunoSEQ multiplex PCR assay. TCRdb retrieved this table from immuneACCESS and kept in-frame rearrangements only. Not all clones are present; in checked studies, unresolved V genes account for under half, and no reason is known for the remainder. The sample contains about 270,000 clones, 88% of them found a single time. In total, the top ten clones hold roughly 2% of the sample. Sequenced input: PBMCs or T cells enriched from blood (not recorded which). These receptors all come from a woman in her sixties in a cohort exposed to, infected with or recovered from COVID-19 (not recorded which).

The V gene is TRBV30, the J gene TRBJ1-2; no definite D call. CDR3 length equals 14 residues. Trimming removed 8 bases at V and 7 bases at J, with 23 bases between. Germline CDR1 is GTSNPN and CDR2 is SVGIG (reference sequence). CDR3 loop: CALRPDILGSGYTF. CDR3 DNA sequence: TGTGCCCTACGCCCGGATATCCTTGGGAGTGGCTACACCTTC. The variable domain in full, with the rest retrieved from reference TRBV30 and TRBJ1-2, is SQTIHQWPATLVQPVGSPLSLECTVEGTSNPNLYWYRQAAGRGLQLLFYSVGIGQISSEVPQNLSASRPQDRQFILSSKKLLLSDSGFYLCALRPDILGSGYTFGSGTRLTVV.

The chain uses TRBV18 and TRBJ2-1; D is undetermined. The V end lost 3 bases, the J end lost 8 bases, and 17 bases lay between the germline ends. The CDR3 sequence is 15 residues long. Germline V gene data show CDR1 as KGHSH and CDR2 as LQKENI. CDR3 sequence: CASSPRSQNSYEQFF. The CDR3 coding sequence is TGTGCCAGCTCACCTCGGAGTCAAAACTCCTATGAGCAGTTCTTC.

The rearrangement uses TRBV19 and TRBJ2-1, with 8 bases lining up with TRBD2. J gave up 5 bases and V 4 bases, and 7 bases lay outside the gene matches. Germline V lookup: CDR1 LNHDA, CDR2 SQIVND (reference sequence). CDR3 length equals 15 residues. The CDR3 loop is CASSRGLVLHNEQFF. The CDR3 DNA reads TGTGCCAGTAGTAGGGGACTAGTTCTCCACAATGAGCAGTTCTTC.

The J gene is TRBJ2-5, the V gene TRBV7-9; 9 bases are a match to TRBD2. The length of the CDR3 is 16 residues. J lost 5 bases, V lost 10 bases, and 17 bases had no gene match. Germline CDR1 reads SEHNR; CDR2 reads FQNEAQ (reference sequence). CDR3 bases: TGTGCCACCTACGGGGGGTTTAGCGGGAGCACGGAGACCCAGTACTTC. Translating gives CATYGGFSGSTETQYF.

This sequence joins TRBV6-6 and TRBJ1-2; D not resolved. Germline CDR1 and CDR2: MNHNY and SVGAGI (reference sequence). The length of the CDR3 is 15 residues. Trimming removed 0 bases from V and 2 bases from J, with 10 bases in between. The CDR3 sequence: CASSYSLQWNYGYTF. The CDR3 coding sequence is TGTGCCAGCAGTTACTCGTTGCAGTGGAACTATGGCTACACCTTC.

The J gene is TRBJ2-2, the V gene TRBV5-4; D ambiguous. V was shortened by 2 bases and J by 6 bases, with 11 bases between the two germline ends. Germline-derived CDR1 and CDR2 are SGHNT and YYREEE (reference sequence). The CDR3 runs to 14 residues. The CDR3 loop is CASSFGVFAGELFF. CDR3 DNA: TGTGCCAGCAGCTTCGGAGTTTTCGCCGGGGAGCTGTTTTTT. The whole variable domain, filled in from reference TRBV5-4 and TRBJ2-2, reads ETGVTQSPTHLIKTRGQQVTLRCSSQSGHNTVSWYQQALGQGPQFIFQYYREEENGRGNFPPRFSGLQFPNYSSELNVNALELDDSALYLCASSFGVFAGELFFGEGSRLTVL.

DNA of the CDR3: TGTGCCAGCAGTGAATGGCGCAGGCAGCCGACTAACCAGCCCCAGCATTTT. Its protein is CASSEWRRQPTNQPQHF. The chain recombines TRBV25-1 with TRBJ1-5, with D unclear. In germline, CDR1 is MGHDK, CDR2 SYGVNS. The length of the CDR3 is 17 residues. V lost 1 base and J lost 7, with 20 bases in between.

This clone was counted once. The rearrangement links TRBV5-1 to TRBJ2-3; 10 bases line up with TRBD1. The germline V gene encodes CDR1 SGHRS and CDR2 YFSETQ. This CDR3 comprises 14 residues. J lost 4 bases, V lost 4 bases, and 3 bases had no gene match. The CDR3 sequence: CASSTGQGPDTQYF. For the CDR3, the DNA is TGCGCCAGCAGCACGGGACAGGGGCCAGATACGCAGTATTTT.

The rearrangement uses TRBV25-1 and TRBJ1-5; weak D call: TRBD1 (6 bases). The germline CDR1 and CDR2 sequences are MGHDK and SYGVNS. V was shortened by 4 bases and J by 6 bases, with 16 bases between the two germline ends. The CDR3 totals 15 residues. CDR3 protein: CASSVAGDRGQPQHF. The CDR3 DNA is TGTGCCAGCAGTGTCGCAGGGGATAGGGGTCAGCCCCAGCATTTT.

Only one count was recorded for this clone. The chain carries TRBV4-1 and TRBJ2-3; TRBD2 matches 7 bases. V shed 1 base, J shed 2 bases, and the junction held 6 bases outside the gene matches. This CDR3 comprises 16 residues. CDR1 and CDR2 from the germline V gene are MGHRA and YSYEKL. The CDR3 is CASSQGASGTTDTQYF. The CDR3 DNA reads as TGCGCCAGCAGCCAAGGAGCTAGCGGAACCACAGATACGCAGTATTTT.

This chain connects TRBV7-9 to TRBJ2-1; D is perhaps TRBD1 (6 bases). Germline CDR1 SEHNR, CDR2 FQNEAQ (reference sequence). Trimming removed 4 bases from V and 9 bases from J, with 13 bases in between. CDR3 length: 13 residues. CDR3 DNA: TGTGCCAGCAGCTCCTATAGGGGGTCTGAGCAGTTCTTC. As protein: CASSSYRGSEQFF.

This chain joins TRBV15 and TRBJ2-1; D is perhaps TRBD1 (7 bases). Trimming left V 5 bases short and J 13 bases short, with 15 bases between. The CDR3 consists of 12 residues. Germline values: CDR1 LNHNV, CDR2 YYDKDF (reference sequence). DNA for the CDR3: TGTGCCACCAGCGGCGGGACAGTTTTACAGTTCTTC. Translated, it gives CATSGGTVLQFF.

V is TRBV11-2 and J is TRBJ1-2; no clear D. V was trimmed by 1 base and J by 9 bases, leaving 6 bases between them. The CDR3 consists of 11 residues. Per the germline V gene, CDR1 is SGHAT and CDR2 is FQNNGV. The DNA of the CDR3 is TGTGCCAGCAGCTTAGTGGCCAGCTACACCTTC. Protein: CASSLVASYTF.

This rearrangement joins TRBV30 to TRBJ1-6; no clear D. V was pared by 3 bases and J by 0 bases, with 15 bases between. The CDR3 extends over 17 amino acids. Per the germline V gene, CDR1 is GTSNPN and CDR2 is SVGIG (reference sequence). The CDR3 nucleotides read TGTGCCTGGAGAAAATTGGAGCAGCGCTCCTATAATTCACCCCTCCACTTT. Its translation: CAWRKLEQRSYNSPLHF. Combining the CDR3 with reference TRBV30 and TRBJ1-6 gives the whole variable domain SQTIHQWPATLVQPVGSPLSLECTVEGTSNPNLYWYRQAAGRGLQLLFYSVGIGQISSEVPQNLSASRPQDRQFILSSKKLLLSDSGFYLCAWRKLEQRSYNSPLHFGNGTRLTVT.

This clone came up once. The chain has TRBV7-3 and TRBJ2-1, with 8 bases matching TRBD2. After removal of 5 bases from V and 0 bases from J, the junction contained 9 bases not matched to a gene. Germline CDR1 is SGHTA and CDR2 is FQGTGA. The CDR3 runs to 17 residues. CDR3 DNA sequence: TGTGCCAGCAGCAATTTACCGGGGGGGAGCTCCTACAATGAGCAGTTCTTC. It translates to CASSNLPGGSSYNEQFF.

The chain uses TRBV27 and TRBJ2-7; 7 bases fit TRBD2. In germline, CDR1 is MNHEY, CDR2 SMNVEV (reference sequence). This CDR3 spans 15 amino acids. J was trimmed by 0 bases and V by 0 bases; bases with no gene match: 2. CDR3 bases: TGTGCCAGCAGTTTATCAGGGGACTACTCCTACGAGCAGTACTTC. Amino acid sequence: CASSLSGDYSYEQYF.

This sequence joins TRBV3-1 (or the pseudogene TRBV3-2) and TRBJ2-3; no clear D. The CDR3 length is 12 residues. Germline CDR1 reads LGHDT; CDR2 reads YNNKEL (reference sequence). The V and J ends lost 4 bases and 10 bases respectively, with 12 bases between them. In DNA, the CDR3 is TGTGCCAGCAGCCGTGGAGACGTCCCGCAGTATTTT. The encoded protein is CASSRGDVPQYF.

The CDR3 bases are TGTGCCAGCAGCCTTAGCGGGCCTACCTACGAGCAGTACTTC. This translates into CASSLSGPTYEQYF. This chain links TRBV27 with TRBJ2-7, with TRBD2 matching 7 bases. V was clipped by 6 bases and J by 2 bases; unmatched bases: 7. The CDR3 is made up of 14 amino acids. Germline values: CDR1 MNHEY, CDR2 SMNVEV (reference sequence).